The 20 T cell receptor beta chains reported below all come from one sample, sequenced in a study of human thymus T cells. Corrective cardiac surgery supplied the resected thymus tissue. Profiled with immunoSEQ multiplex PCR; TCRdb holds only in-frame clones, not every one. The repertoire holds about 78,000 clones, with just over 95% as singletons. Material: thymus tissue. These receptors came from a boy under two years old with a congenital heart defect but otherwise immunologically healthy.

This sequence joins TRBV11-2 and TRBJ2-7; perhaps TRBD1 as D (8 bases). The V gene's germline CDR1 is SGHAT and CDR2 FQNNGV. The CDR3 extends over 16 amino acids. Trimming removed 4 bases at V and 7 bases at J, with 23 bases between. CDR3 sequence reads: CASSSSSGTGRGEQYF. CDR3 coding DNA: TGTGCCAGCAGCTCGAGCAGCGGGACAGGACGAGGGGAGCAGTACTTC.

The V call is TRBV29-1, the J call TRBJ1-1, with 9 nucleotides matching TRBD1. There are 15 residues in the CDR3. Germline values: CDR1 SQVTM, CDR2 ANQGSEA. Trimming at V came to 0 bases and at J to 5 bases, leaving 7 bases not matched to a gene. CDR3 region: CSVEDYRGRGTEAFF. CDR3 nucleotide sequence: TGCAGCGTTGAAGACTACAGGGGGCGAGGGACTGAAGCTTTCTTT.

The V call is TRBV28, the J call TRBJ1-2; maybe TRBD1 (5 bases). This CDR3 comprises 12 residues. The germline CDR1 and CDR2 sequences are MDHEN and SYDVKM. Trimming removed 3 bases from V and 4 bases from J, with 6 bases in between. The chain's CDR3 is CASSLTAYGYTF. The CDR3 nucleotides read TGTGCCAGCAGTTTGACAGCCTATGGCTACACCTTC.

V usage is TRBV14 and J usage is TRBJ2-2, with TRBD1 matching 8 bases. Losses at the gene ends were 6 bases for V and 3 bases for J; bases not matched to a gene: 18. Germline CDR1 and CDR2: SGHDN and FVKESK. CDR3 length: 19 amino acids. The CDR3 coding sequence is TGTGCCAGCAGACGCGAACCTAAGGACAGGGAGGAGGACACCGGGGAGCTGTTTTTT. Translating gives CASRREPKDREEDTGELFF.

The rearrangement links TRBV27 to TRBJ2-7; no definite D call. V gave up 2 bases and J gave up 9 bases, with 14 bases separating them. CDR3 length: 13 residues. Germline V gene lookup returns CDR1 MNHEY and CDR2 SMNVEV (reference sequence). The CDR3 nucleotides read TGTGCCAGCAGTTTACGTGTACCGGGTAGGCAGTACTTC. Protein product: CASSLRVPGRQYF.

In DNA, the CDR3 is TGCGCCAGCAGACCTGTTAACGGGACACCAAGAAACTATGGCTACACCTTC. It codes for CASRPVNGTPRNYGYTF. V and J are TRBV10-2 and TRBJ1-2; tentatively, D is TRBD1 (6 bases). Looked up from germline, CDR1 is WSHSY and CDR2 is SAAADI. This CDR3 has 17 residues. Trimming took off 6 bases at V and 2 bases at J, with 22 bases between the two ends.

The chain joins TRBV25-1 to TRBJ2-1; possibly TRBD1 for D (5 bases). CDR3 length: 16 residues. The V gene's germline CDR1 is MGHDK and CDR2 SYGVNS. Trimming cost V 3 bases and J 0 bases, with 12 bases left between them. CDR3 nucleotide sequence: TGTGCCAGCAGTGAGCTCGAGACAGTCTCCTACAATGAGCAGTTCTTC. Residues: CASSELETVSYNEQFF.

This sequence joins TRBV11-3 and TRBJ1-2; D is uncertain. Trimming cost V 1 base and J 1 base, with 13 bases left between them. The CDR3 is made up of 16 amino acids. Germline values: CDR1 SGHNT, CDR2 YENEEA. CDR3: CASSLGLLRDNYGYTF. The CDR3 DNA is TGTGCCAGCAGCTTAGGGCTCCTAAGGGATAACTATGGCTACACCTTC.

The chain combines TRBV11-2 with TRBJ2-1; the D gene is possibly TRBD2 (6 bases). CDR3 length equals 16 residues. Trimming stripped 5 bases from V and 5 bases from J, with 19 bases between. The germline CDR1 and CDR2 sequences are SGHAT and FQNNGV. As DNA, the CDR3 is TGTGCCAGCAGCCCCTTTGGGGCGACGGGAGACAATGAGCAGTTCTTC. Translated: CASSPFGATGDNEQFF.

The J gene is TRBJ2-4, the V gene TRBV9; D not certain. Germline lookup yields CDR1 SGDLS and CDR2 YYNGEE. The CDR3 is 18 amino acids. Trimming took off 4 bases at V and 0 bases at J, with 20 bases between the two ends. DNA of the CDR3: TGTGCCAGCAGCCCTCGGTTGGCGACGAGTCTAGCCAAAAACATTCAGTACTTC. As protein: CASSPRLATSLAKNIQYF.

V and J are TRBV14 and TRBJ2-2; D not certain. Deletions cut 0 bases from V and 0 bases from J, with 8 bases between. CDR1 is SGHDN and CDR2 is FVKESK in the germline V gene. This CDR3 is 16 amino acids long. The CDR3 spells CASSQDVHTNTGELFF. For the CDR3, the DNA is TGTGCCAGCAGCCAAGATGTCCACACGAACACCGGGGAGCTGTTTTTT. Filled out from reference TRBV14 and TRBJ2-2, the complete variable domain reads EAGVTQFPSHSVIEKGQTVTLRCDPISGHDNLYWYRRVMGKEIKFLLHFVKESKQDESGMPNNRFLAERTGGTYSTLKVQPAELEDSGVYFCASSQDVHTNTGELFFGEGSRLTVL.

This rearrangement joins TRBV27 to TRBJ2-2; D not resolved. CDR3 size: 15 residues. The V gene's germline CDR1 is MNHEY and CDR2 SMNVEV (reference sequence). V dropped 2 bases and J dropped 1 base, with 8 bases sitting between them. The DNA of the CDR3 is TGTGCCAGCAGTTTAAGGGCAGAGAACACCGGGGAGCTGTTTTTT. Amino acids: CASSLRAENTGELFF.

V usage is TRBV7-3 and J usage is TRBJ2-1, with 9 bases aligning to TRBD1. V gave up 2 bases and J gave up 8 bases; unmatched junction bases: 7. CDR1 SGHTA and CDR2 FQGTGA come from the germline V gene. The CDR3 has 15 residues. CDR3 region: CASSLLGTGIDEQFF. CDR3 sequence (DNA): TGTGCCAGCAGCTTATTAGGGACAGGGATCGATGAGCAGTTCTTC.

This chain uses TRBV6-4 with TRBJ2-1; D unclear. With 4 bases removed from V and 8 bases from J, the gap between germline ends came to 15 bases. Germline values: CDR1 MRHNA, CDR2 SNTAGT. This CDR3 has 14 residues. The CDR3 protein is CASSVTPNVDEQFF. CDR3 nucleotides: TGTGCCAGCAGTGTCACACCTAATGTCGATGAGCAGTTCTTC.

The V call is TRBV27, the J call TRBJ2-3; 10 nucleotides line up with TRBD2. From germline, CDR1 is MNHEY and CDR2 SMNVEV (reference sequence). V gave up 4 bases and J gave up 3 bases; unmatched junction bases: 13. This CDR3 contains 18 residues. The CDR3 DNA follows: TGTGCCAGCAGTTCTCGGCTTAGCGGGAGGATAGTGACAGATACGCAGTATTTT. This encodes CASSSRLSGRIVTDTQYF.

CDR3 residues: CASSLDTGGSVTDTQYF. Written as DNA, the CDR3 is TGCGCCAGCAGCTTAGACACTGGAGGTTCTGTCACAGATACGCAGTATTTT. This sequence joins TRBV5-1 and TRBJ2-3; tentatively, D is TRBD2 (5 bases). The germline V and J ends were trimmed by 2 bases and 2 bases, with 18 bases remaining between them. From germline, CDR1 is SGHRS and CDR2 YFSETQ. The CDR3 has 17 amino acids.

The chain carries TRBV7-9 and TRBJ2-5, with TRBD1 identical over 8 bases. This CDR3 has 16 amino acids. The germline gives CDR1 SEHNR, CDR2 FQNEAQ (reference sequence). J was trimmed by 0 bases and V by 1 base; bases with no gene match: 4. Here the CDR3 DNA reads TGTGCCAGCAGCTTAGAAGGGACAGGTTACCAAGAGACCCAGTACTTC. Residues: CASSLEGTGYQETQYF.

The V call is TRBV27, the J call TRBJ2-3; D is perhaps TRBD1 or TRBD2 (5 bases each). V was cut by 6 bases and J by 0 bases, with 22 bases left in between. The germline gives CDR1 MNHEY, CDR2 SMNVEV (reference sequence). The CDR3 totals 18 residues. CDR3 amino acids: CASSKRAVQDPSTDTQYF. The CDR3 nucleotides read TGTGCCAGCAGCAAAAGAGCGGTACAGGACCCTAGCACAGATACGCAGTATTTT.

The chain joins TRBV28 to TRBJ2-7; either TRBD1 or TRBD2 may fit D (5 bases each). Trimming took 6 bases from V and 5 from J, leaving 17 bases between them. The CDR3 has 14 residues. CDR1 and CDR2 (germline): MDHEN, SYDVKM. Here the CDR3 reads CASSPSGAGDEQYF. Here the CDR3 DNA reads TGTGCCAGCAGCCCCTCTGGGGCCGGGGACGAGCAGTACTTC.

The CDR3 sequence: CASSPGTQDYRPGYNEQFF. Here the CDR3 DNA reads TGTGCCAGCTCACCCGGCACCCAAGACTATCGTCCTGGATACAATGAGCAGTTCTTC. The chain employs TRBV18 and TRBJ2-1; possibly TRBD2 for D (5 bases). Germline CDR1 KGHSH, CDR2 LQKENI. There are 19 residues in the CDR3. The V end was cut by 3 bases, the J end by 4 bases, with 25 bases between.